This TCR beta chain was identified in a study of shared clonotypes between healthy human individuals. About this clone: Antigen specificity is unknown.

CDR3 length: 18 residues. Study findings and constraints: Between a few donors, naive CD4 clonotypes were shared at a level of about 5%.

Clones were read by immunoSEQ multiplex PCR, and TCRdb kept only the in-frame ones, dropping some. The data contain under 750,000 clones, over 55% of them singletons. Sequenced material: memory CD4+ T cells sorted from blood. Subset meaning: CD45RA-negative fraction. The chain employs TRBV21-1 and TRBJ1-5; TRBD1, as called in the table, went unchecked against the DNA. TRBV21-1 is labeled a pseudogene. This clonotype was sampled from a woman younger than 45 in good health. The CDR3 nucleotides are TGTGCCAGCAGCAAAGAAAATGGGGACAGGGATAGCAATCAGCCCCAGCATTTT. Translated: CASSKENGDRDSNQPQHF.